This TCR beta chain was sequenced in a study of molecular identifiers for immune sequencing clone quantification. TCRdb recomputed calls from the PCR reads with MiXCR, one row per CDR3 protein. The data contain under 600,000 distinct CDR3 sequences, 25% of them singletons. CDR3 length equals 16 residues. CDR1 and CDR2 from the germline V gene are SGHKS and YYEKEE (reference sequence). V was clipped by 4 bases and J by 3 bases, with 17 bases between them. The sample holds many counts of this clonotype. The sequenced sample was naive CD8+ T cells from blood, with Jurkat cell RNA spiked in. Subset described: FACS-sorted CD8+CD4-CCR7+CD45RA+ naive T cells. The sequence came from a human donor in good health. Some libraries in this study had Jurkat cell RNA spiked in. The V and J genes are TRBV5-5 and TRBJ1-5; D is ambiguous. This CDR3 reads CASSPANMGINQPQHF. The CDR3 bases are TGTGCCAGCAGCCCGGCTAATATGGGGATCAATCAGCCCCAGCATTTT.